The present T cell receptor beta chain was sequenced within a study of shared clonotypes between healthy human individuals (TCRdb year 2020). Study-level background: A couple of women and a few men aged 18 to 49 years were included in the cohort. For each donor, CD4 naive and CD4 memory were each given three plates, CD8 naive was given two plates, and CD8 memory was given one plate. To estimate repertoire size and how much clonotype sharing occurs between individuals, the study deeply sequenced the blood TCR repertoires of roughly 5 healthy adults. Libraries were prepared and TCR repertoires were sequenced by different laboratories using diverse techniques, in order to increase sequencing depth and limit assay-specific biases. Between about 0.85 and 9.5 billion PBMCs per donor were obtained by leukapheresis.

The study at large found these results: Incomplete sequencing was indicated by rarefaction of sorted-subset datasets, despite the large sequencing depth. Because the study included only a small number of donors, the genetic and exposure-history diversity represented was limited. Larger estimated clonotype richness was generally found for naive subsets than for memory subsets. Pairwise subsampling led to the expectation that sequencing depth would affect the degree of clonotype sharing among donors. Compared with non-shared clonotypes, clonotypes shared by all four sorted-subset donors had higher generation probabilities. Only blood was sampled, and tissue TCR repertoires likely differ from those in blood. Roughly 5.2% of naive CD4, more than 3% of naive CD8, approximately 2% of memory CD4, and around 0.42% of memory CD8 clonotypes were shared across several donors.

With respect to this clone: What this receptor recognizes is not known. Within one base of it there is no much larger clone, and no base qualities were kept. In the same sample, other DNA sequences code for this CDR3.

The donors were healthy, HIV-negative adults who had no recently reported acute infections or vaccinations. Every donor was a Caucasian adult living in Nashville, Tennessee, USA. CD4+ T cells were enriched through magnetic negative selection, after which naive cells were positively selected on CD45RA and the remaining negative fraction served as the memory subset. Blood was collected by leukapheresis, and PBMCs were isolated by Ficoll-Histopaque density gradient centrifugation and then cryopreserved in liquid nitrogen vapor phase. Purity and quantity of every magnetically sorted T cell population were checked by analytical flow cytometry. From each sorted fraction, genomic DNA was isolated and quantified by UV absorbance on a Nanodrop 2000c. Using the deep immunoSEQ assay, multiplex PCR amplified TCR CDR3 regions from genomic DNA. Genomic DNA extracted from each cell subset was distributed evenly over all wells of several immunoSEQ 96-well plates, and each plate served as one replicate. Each replicate PCR for sorted subsets received around 0.2 ug genomic DNA, equal to around 32,000 T cell genomes. Purified libraries were quantified with a Qubit 3.0 fluorometer, sized on a Bioanalyzer 2100, and re-quantified with the KAPA Library Quantification kit. Every immunoSEQ 96-well plate was sequenced on a dedicated single-read 150-cycle Illumina NextSeq 550 flow cell. The published analysis was carried out like this. The immunoSEQ output contained only junctional sequences without quality scores, so filtering could not match that applied to full-length reads. Sequences were annotated with PyIR, a Python wrapper for IgBLAST v1.9, using IMGT germline references to assign V/J genes and CDR3. Reads with weak V/J assignments (E-value above 1e-6), missing CDR3, stop codons, out-of-frame junctions, or ambiguous translated residues were removed. A V3J clonotype was defined by an identical inferred V gene, J gene, and CDR3 amino acid sequence. Percentage overlap between repertoires was computed as shared unique clonotypes divided by the size of the smaller repertoire. RTK rarefaction, the Chao1 estimator, and Recon v2.1 estimates of unobserved clonotypes were used to assess repertoire richness. Generation probabilities were computed with OLGA for all TCRbeta clonotypes obtained by the gDNA method from a handful of donors. The source is immuneACCESS, and TCRdb retained only in-frame sequences with V and J called. Part of the clones is not carried over; for the studies checked, unresolved V genes explain less than half of this, and the remainder is unexplained. The V and J calls and clone size were taken over from that table, and D and trimming were inferred from the DNA. The sample table holds over a million clones, of which about 96% were seen once. The ten largest clones represent approximately 1.2% of the sample.

The CDR3 measures 14 amino acids from cysteine to phenylalanine. Just the 42-base CDR3 DNA is kept, in frame starting at base 1. V drops 2 bases and J drops 1 base, leaving 6 bases in between. The germline V gene provides CDR1 KGHSH and CDR2 LQKENI. This clonotype was sampled from a man aged 30 to 45 in good health. Recombination joined TRBV18 with TRBJ2-1, with the identity of the D gene unclear. The sample consisted of naive CD4+ T cells sorted from blood. Read against the paper, the sample's cell subset or site label means: CD45RA+ positively selected. The CDR3 loop reads CASSPSVSYNEQFF. The base sequence is TGTGCCAGCTCACCATCGGTTTCCTACAATGAGCAGTTCTTC. The entire variable domain, with the stretches around the CDR3 drawn from the reference TRBV18 and TRBJ2-1 proteins, is NAGVMQNPRHLVRRRGQEARLRCSPMKGHSHVYWYRQLPEEGLKFMVYLQKENIIDESGMPKERFSAEFPKEGPSILRIQQVVRGDSAAYFCASSPSVSYNEQFFGPGTRLTVL.